Described below is a single TCR beta chain sequence and its context. With 1 base removed from V and 2 bases from J, the gap between germline ends came to 12 bases. The CDR3 is 15 residues long. This record belongs to a study of blood T cell repertoires in COVID-19. Whole-study context: The cDNA or gDNA used as material had been derived from T cells, B-cell-depleted T cells, or PBMCs.

This table comes from immunoSEQ multiplex PCR, and its TCRdb copy is limited to in-frame clones, with some not included. The data show about 220,000 clones, with around 87% seen just once and roughly 3% held by the top ten. The sequencing sample was made of PBMCs or T cells enriched from blood (not recorded which). This TCR derives from a woman younger than 35 in a cohort exposed to, infected with or recovered from COVID-19 (not recorded which). The chain recombines TRBV23-1 with TRBJ2-7; D gene unclear. TRBV23-1 is marked as an open reading frame, function uncertain. CDR3 in amino acids: CASSQLAVDAYEQYF. The CDR3 nucleotides read TGCGCCAGCAGTCAATTGGCAGTTGATGCCTACGAGCAGTACTTC.